The present T cell receptor beta chain was sequenced within a study of blood T cells in healthy people across ages. Then a second PCR, running about 6 to 12 cycles, was carried out with a sample-barcoded 5' primer and a J-beta primer mix. TCRdb re-called the 5' RACE reads through MiXCR, storing one row per CDR3 protein. Among around 1.1 million distinct CDR3 sequences listed, 35% to 40% were seen once. The length of the CDR3 is 15 residues. J gave up 1 base and V 4 bases, and 7 bases lay outside the gene matches. Germline CDR1 is SGHTA and CDR2 is FQGNSA. The count of this clonotype is one. This TCR came from a young man in good health. The chain recombines TRBV7-2 with TRBJ2-7, with TRBD2 matching 7 bases. Sequenced input: blood. CDR3 DNA: TGTGCCAGCAGCTCCCAGCGGGGTGAGTCCTACGAGCAGTACTTC. As protein: CASSSQRGESYEQYF.